These T cell receptor beta chains were read from a single sample in a study of PD-L1 blockade in urothelial cancer. Sequenced by immunoSEQ multiplex PCR; TCRdb stores in-frame clones only, minus some. The sample holds 85,000 to 90,000 clones; more than 75% are singletons and the top ten take approximately 15%. The sequences come from PBMCs, collected around atezolizumab (anti-PD-L1) treatment. These receptors came from a man between 60 and 75 years old with urothelial cancer. The CDR3 runs from the conserved cysteine through the conserved F or W. A D gene is named only where the DNA matches it firmly. A clone size is listed for some rows: how often the clone was seen (once, few, many), or a class if it is expanded.

TRBD2	TRBJ2-1	TRBV28	NA	CATTWAGGNNEQFF	TGTGCCACCACCTGGGCGGGGGGGAACAATGAGCAGTTCTTC
TRBD1	TRBJ1-6	TRBV9	NA	CASSASGTGSNSPLHF	TGTGCCAGCAGCGCCTCCGGGACAGGTAGTAATTCACCCCTCCACTTT
NA	TRBJ2-2	TRBV6-1	NA	CASSETGVGGELFF	TGTGCCAGCAGTGAAACCGGAGTCGGCGGGGAGCTGTTTTTT
NA	TRBJ2-7	TRBV4-1	once	CASSQDRGTYEQYF	TGCGCCAGCAGCCAAGACAGGGGAACCTACGAGCAGTACTTC
TRBD1	TRBJ1-4	TRBV5-1	NA	CASKMIPRQGSGEKLFF	TGCGCCAGCAAGATGATTCCGAGACAGGGAAGTGGCGAAAAACTGTTTTTT
TRBD1	TRBJ1-1	TRBV6-5	NA	CASSKGTGLFFF	TGTGCCAGCAGCAAAGGGACAGGGTTGTTTTTCTTT
NA	TRBJ1-6	TRBV18	NA	CASSPDSTGTNSPLHF	TGTGCCAGCTCACCCGATTCTACAGGGACTAATTCACCCCTCCACTTT
NA	TRBJ2-1	TRBV5-4	NA	CASSLPRGDVNEQFF	TGTGCCAGCAGCTTGCCTCGCGGGGATGTCAATGAGCAGTTCTTC
NA	TRBJ2-7	TRBV7-9	few	CASSRGGVYEQYF	TGTGCCAGCAGCCGGGGCGGGGTCTACGAGCAGTACTTC
NA	TRBJ1-2	TRBV29-1	NA	CSVERGKTYGYTF	TGCAGCGTTGAAAGGGGGAAGACCTATGGCTACACCTTC
TRBD1	TRBJ1-1	TRBV29-1	NA	CSALRTGGTSTEAFF	TGCAGCGCGCTTAGGACAGGGGGCACCTCCACTGAAGCTTTCTTT